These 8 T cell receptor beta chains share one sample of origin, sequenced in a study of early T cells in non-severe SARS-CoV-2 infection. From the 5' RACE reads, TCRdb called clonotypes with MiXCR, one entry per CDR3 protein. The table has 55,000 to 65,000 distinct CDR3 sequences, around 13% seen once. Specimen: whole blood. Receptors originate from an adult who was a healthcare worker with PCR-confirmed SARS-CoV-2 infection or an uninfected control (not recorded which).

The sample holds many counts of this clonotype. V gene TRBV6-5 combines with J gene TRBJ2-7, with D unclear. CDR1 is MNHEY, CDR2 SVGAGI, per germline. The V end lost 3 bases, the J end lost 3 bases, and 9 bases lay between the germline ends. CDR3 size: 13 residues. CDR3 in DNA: TGTGCCAGCAGTTATGGTCAGCACTACGAGCAGTACTTC. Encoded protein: CASSYGQHYEQYF.

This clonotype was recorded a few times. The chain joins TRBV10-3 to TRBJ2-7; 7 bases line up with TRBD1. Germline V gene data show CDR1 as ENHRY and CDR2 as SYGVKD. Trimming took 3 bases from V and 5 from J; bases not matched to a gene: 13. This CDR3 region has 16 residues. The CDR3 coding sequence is TGTGCCATCAGTGACCAAAGGACAGGTATGCGCAACGAGCAGTACTTC. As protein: CAISDQRTGMRNEQYF.

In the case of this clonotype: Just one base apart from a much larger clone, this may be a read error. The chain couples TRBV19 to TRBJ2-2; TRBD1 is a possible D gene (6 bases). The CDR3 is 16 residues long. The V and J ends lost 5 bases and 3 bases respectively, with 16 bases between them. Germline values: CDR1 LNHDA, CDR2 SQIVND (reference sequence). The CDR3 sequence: CASSRPPTGDTGELFF. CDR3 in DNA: TGTGCCAGTAGTCGACCCCCGACAGGCGACACCGGGGAGCTGTTTTTT. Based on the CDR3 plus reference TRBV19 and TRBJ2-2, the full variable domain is DGGITQSPKYLFRKEGQNVTLSCEQNLNHDAMYWYRQDPGQGLRLIYYSQIVNDFQKGDIAEGYSVSREKKESFPLTVTSAQKNPTAFYLCASSRPPTGDTGELFFGEGSRLTVL.

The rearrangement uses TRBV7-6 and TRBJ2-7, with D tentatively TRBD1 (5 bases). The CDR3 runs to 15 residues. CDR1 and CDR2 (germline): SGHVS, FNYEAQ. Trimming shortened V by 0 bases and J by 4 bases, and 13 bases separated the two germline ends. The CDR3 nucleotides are TGTGCCAGCAGCTTAGCGCCGGGTCAGGGATACGAGCAGTACTTC. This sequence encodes CASSLAPGQGYEQYF. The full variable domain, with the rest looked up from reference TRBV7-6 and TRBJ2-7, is GAGVSQSPRYKVTKRGQDVALRCDPISGHVSLYWYRQALGQGPEFLTYFNYEAQQDKSGLPNDRFSAERPEGSISTLTIQRTEQRDSAMYRCASSLAPGQGYEQYFGPGTRLTVT.

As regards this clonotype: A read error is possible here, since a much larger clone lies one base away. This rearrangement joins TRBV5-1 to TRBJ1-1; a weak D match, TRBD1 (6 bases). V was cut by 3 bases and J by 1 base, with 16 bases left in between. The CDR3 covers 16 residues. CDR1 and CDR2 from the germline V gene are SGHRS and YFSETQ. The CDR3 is CASSYSQGTPNTEAFF. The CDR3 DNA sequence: TGCGCCAGCAGCTACTCACAGGGTACACCGAACACTGAAGCTTTCTTT.

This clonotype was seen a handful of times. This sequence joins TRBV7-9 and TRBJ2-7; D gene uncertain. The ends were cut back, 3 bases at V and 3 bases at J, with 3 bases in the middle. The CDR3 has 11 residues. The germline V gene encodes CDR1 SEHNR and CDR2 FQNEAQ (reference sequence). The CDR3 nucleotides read TGTGCCAGCAGCTTGGTCTACGAGCAGTACTTC. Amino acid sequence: CASSLVYEQYF.

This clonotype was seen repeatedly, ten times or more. The CDR3 DNA reads as TGTGCCAGCAGCTCTTTGACAGGGCAGAACGGGGAGCTGTTTTTT. Amino acids: CASSSLTGQNGELFF. J is TRBJ2-2 and V is TRBV11-2; 7 bases match TRBD1. The V gene's germline CDR1 is SGHAT and CDR2 FQNNGV. The CDR3 loop spans 15 amino acids. Germline trimming cut 4 bases from V and 7 bases from J; bases unmatched to any gene: 9.

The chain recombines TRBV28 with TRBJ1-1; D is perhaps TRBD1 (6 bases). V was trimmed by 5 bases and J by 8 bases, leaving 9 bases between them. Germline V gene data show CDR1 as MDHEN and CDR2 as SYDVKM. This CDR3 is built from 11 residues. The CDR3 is CASSTGQEAFF. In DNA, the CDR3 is TGTGCCAGCAGTACAGGGCAGGAAGCTTTCTTT. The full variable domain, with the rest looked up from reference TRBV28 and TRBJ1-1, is DVKVTQSSRYLVKRTGEKVFLECVQDMDHENMFWYRQDPGLGLRLIYFSYDVKMKEKGDIPEGYSVSREKKERFSLILESASTNQTSMYLCASSTGQEAFFGQGTRLTVV.